The clone carrying this T cell receptor beta chain has a count of ten or more. This specimen belongs to a study of spatial heterogeneity in lung cancer. Each TCR cDNA molecule bore a unique molecular identifier. TCRdb itself ran the 5' RACE reads through MiXCR, one entry per CDR3 protein. The sample holds about 120,000 distinct CDR3 sequences, 9% to 15% seen once. Regarding time point: blood at routine non-recurrence follow-up after resection. Whole RNA came from tumor, nontumor lung or frozen PBMC and was sequenced without being sorted. Germline V lookup: CDR1 SEHNR, CDR2 FQNEAQ (reference sequence). V was shortened by 5 bases and J by 0 bases, with 13 bases between the two germline ends. There are 15 residues in the CDR3.

The sample was PBMCs, taken at follow-up. This TCR came from a male donor with early-stage non-small cell lung cancer. The genes are TRBV7-9 and TRBJ1-1, with a weak D call TRBD1 (5 bases). As DNA, the CDR3 is TGTGCCAGCAGCAGGATGGGACGGTTGAACACTGAAGCTTTCTTT. Translating it yields CASSRMGRLNTEAFF.